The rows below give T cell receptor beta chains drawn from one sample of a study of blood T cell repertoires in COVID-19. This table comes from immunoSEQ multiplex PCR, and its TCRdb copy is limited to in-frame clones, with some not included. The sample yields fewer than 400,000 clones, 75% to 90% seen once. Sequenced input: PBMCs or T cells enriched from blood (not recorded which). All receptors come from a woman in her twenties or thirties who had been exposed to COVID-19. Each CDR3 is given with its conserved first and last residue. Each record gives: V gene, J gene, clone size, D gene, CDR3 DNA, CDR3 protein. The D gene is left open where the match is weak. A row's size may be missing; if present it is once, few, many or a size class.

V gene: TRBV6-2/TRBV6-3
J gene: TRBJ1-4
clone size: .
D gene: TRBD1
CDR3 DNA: TGTGCCAGCAGTCAGGAGGAACAGGGGGCCTCCTCAAAACTGTTTTTT
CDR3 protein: CASSQEEQGASSKLFF

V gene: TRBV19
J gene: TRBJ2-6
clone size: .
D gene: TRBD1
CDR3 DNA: TGTGCCAGTAGGGACAGGGGGCTATCGGGGGCCAACGTCCTGACTTTC
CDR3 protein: CASRDRGLSGANVLTF

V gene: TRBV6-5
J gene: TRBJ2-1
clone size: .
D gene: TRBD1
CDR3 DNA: TGTGCCAGCAGTCATGGGACAGGGGGCAATGAGCAGTTCTTC
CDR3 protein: CASSHGTGGNEQFF

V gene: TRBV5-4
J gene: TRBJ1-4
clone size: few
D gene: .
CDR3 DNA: TGTGCCAGCAGCGATGGGGGGGGGTTTTCGACTAATGAAAAACTGTTTTTT
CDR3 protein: CASSDGGGFSTNEKLFF

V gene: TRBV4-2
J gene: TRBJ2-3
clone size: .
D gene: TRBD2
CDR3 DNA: TGTGCCAGCAGCCAGGCCCTAGCGGGGGGAGATACGCAGTATTTT
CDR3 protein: CASSQALAGGDTQYF

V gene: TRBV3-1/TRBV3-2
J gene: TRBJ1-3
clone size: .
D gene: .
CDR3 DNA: TGTGCCAGCAGGCCTCTAGGTGGAAACACCATATATTTT
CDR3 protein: CASRPLGGNTIYF

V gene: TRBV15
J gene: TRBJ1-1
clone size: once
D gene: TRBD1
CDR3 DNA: TGTGCCACGTCGACCGGGACAGGGGCGACTGAAGCTTTCTTT
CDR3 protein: CATSTGTGATEAFF

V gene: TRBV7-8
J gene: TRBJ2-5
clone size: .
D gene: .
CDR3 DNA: TGTGCCAGCAGCTCTAGACCAGCGGAAGTGTACCAAGAGACCCAGTACTTC
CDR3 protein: CASSSRPAEVYQETQYF

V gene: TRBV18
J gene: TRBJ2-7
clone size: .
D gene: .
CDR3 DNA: TGTGCCAGCTCAGCCTCAGGGCCACCACCCTACGAGCAGTACTTC
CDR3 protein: CASSASGPPPYEQYF

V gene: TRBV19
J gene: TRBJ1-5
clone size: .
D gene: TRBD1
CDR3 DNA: TGTGCCAGTAGTCGACTCGGGACAGGGAGCGATCAGCCCCAGCATTTT
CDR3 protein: CASSRLGTGSDQPQHF

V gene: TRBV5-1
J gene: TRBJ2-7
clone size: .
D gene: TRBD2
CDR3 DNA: TGCGCCAGCAGCTTGAGGGAGGGCGAGCAGTACTTC
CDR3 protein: CASSLREGEQYF

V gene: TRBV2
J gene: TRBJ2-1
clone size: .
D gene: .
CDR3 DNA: TGTGCCAGCGGGGACTCCCCGAGCTCCTACAATGAGCAGTTCTTC
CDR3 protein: CASGDSPSSYNEQFF

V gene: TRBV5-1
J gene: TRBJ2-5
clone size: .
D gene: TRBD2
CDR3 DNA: TGCGCCAGCAGCTTGGTTGCTGGACCGGTATGGAGCGGGAGTTCCCCAGAGACCCAGTACTTC
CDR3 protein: CASSLVAGPVWSGSSPETQYF

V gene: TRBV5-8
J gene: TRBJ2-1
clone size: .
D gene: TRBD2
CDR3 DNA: TGTGCCAGCAGCTTCGAAGCGGGAGTAAGCGGTGAGCAGTTCTTC
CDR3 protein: CASSFEAGVSGEQFF

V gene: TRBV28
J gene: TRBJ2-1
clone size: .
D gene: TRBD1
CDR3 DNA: TGTGCCAGCGGTGGACAGGGAATTGGCAATGAGCAGTTCTTC
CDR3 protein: CASGGQGIGNEQFF

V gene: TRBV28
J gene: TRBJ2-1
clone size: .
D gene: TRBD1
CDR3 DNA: TGTGCCAGCAGTCACCGGGACAGGGCTTACCATGAGCAGTTCTTC
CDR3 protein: CASSHRDRAYHEQFF

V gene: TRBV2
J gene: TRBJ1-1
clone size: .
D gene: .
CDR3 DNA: TGTGCCATCCCCTACCCAGGGTCCAGGAACACTGAAGCTTTCTTT
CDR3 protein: CAIPYPGSRNTEAFF

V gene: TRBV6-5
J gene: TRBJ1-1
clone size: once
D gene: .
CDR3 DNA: TGTGCCAGCAGTATCATCCGGGGCACTGAAGCTTTCTTT
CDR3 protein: CASSIIRGTEAFF

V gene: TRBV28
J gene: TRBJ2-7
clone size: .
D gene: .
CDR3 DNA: TGTGCCAGCAAAAAGAGCCCCTACGAGCAGTACTTC
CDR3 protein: CASKKSPYEQYF

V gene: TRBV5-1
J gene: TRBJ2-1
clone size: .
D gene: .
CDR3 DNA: TGCGCCAGCAGCTTAACGGGACTCTCAGATGAGCAGTTCTTC
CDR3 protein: CASSLTGLSDEQFF

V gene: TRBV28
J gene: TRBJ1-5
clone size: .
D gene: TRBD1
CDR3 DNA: TGTGCCAGCAGCCCCGGGACAGGGCCTGTTATACAGCCCCAGCATTTT
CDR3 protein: CASSPGTGPVIQPQHF

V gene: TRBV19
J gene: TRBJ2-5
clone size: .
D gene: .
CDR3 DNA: TGTGCCAGTAGTATTCCTGGGGTCGGGGAAGAGACCCAGTACTTC
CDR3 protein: CASSIPGVGEETQYF

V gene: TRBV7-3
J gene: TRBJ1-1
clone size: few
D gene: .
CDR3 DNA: TGTGCCAGCAGCTCACAGAAGAACACTGAAGCTTTCTTT
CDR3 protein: CASSSQKNTEAFF

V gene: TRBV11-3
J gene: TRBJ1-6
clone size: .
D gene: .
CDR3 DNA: TGTGCCAGCAGCTTAGGAGGGGGACCCAATTCACCCCTCCACTTT
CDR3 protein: CASSLGGGPNSPLHF

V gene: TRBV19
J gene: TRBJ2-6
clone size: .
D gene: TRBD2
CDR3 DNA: TGTGCCAGTAGTAAACCGGGACTAGCGTCTGGGGCCAACGTCCTGACTTTC
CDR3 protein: CASSKPGLASGANVLTF

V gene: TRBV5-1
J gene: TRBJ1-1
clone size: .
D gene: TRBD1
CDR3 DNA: TGCGCCAGCAGCTTACGGGACAGGGGGAACACTGAAGCTTTCTTT
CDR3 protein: CASSLRDRGNTEAFF

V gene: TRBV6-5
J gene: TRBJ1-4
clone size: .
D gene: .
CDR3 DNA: TGTGCCAGCAGGACGGCGGGGCGCGGGTATGAAAAACTGTTTTTT
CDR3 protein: CASRTAGRGYEKLFF

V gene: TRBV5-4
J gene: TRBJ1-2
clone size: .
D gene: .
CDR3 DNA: TGTGCCAGCAGCCCCAGGGGTTTCGATGGCTACACCTTC
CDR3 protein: CASSPRGFDGYTF

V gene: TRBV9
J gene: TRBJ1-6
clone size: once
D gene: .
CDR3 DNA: TGTGCCAGCAGCCCTAGGAGGTGGGGAAATTCACCCCTCCACTTT
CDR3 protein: CASSPRRWGNSPLHF